A selection of T cell receptor beta chains follows, all from one sample in a study of a mutant IDH1 vaccine in newly diagnosed glioma. The table came from immunoSEQ multiplex PCR; TCRdb's copy has only in-frame clones and leaves some out. Of over 20,000 clones listed, roughly 90% are singletons. Here the sequenced sample was PBMCs, taken from a glioma patient treated with radiotherapy, temozolomide or both. Receptor source: a man aged 25 to 40 with glioma. The CDR3 runs from the conserved cysteine through the conserved F or W. The order of the fields is D gene, V gene, J gene, clone size, CDR3 protein, CDR3 DNA. D genes are given only for firm matches. Size is omitted from some rows. Given values are once, few, many or a class for expanded clones.

TRBD1,TRBV2,TRBJ1-3,NA,CASSEDRGRGNTIYF,TGTGCCAGCAGTGAGGACAGGGGCCGCGGAAACACCATATATTTT
NA,TRBV29-1,TRBJ1-1,NA,CSGAYLRVDTEAFF,TGCAGCGGCGCATACCTCAGGGTAGACACTGAAGCTTTCTTT
NA,TRBV29-1,TRBJ1-1,NA,CSVKEGERTEAFF,TGCAGCGTTAAGGAAGGGGAGAGGACTGAAGCTTTCTTT
NA,TRBV21-1,TRBJ2-5,NA,CASSTSTDRGETQYF,TGTGCCAGCAGCACCTCCACGGACAGGGGGGAGACCCAGTACTTC
NA,TRBV18,TRBJ1-2,NA,CASSPREGAYGYTF,TGTGCCAGCTCACCACGGGAAGGGGCCTATGGCTACACCTTC
NA,TRBV6-5,TRBJ1-5,NA,CASRGRGQPQHF,TGTGCCAGCAGGGGGCGCGGCCAGCCCCAGCATTTT
NA,TRBV7-2,TRBJ2-3,once,CASSLGKRTSTDTQYF,TGTGCCAGCAGCTTAGGGAAGCGGACGAGCACAGATACGCAGTATTTT
NA,TRBV18,TRBJ2-2,NA,CASSKGINTGELFF,TGTGCCAGCTCAAAAGGGATAAACACCGGGGAGCTGTTTTTT
NA,TRBV5-4,TRBJ2-3,NA,CASSKETDTQYF,TGTGCCAGCAGCAAGGAGACAGATACGCAGTATTTT
NA,TRBV4-1,TRBJ2-7,NA,CASSPGHQSSYEQYF,TGCGCCAGCAGCCCCGGGCACCAAAGTTCCTACGAGCAGTACTTC
NA,TRBV7-9,TRBJ1-5,NA,CASSTDRQINQPQHF,TGTGCCAGCAGCACGGACCGACAGATTAATCAGCCCCAGCATTTT
NA,TRBV6-5,TRBJ2-7,NA,CASSYTAGGTLYEQYF,TGTGCCAGCAGTTATACAGCAGGGGGGACTCTATACGAGCAGTACTTC
TRBD2,TRBV7-9,TRBJ2-2,few,CASSPLTSGNTGELFF,TGTGCCAGCAGCCCCCTGACTAGCGGCAACACCGGGGAGCTGTTTTTT
TRBD2,TRBV10-2,TRBJ2-7,NA,CASSPLTSSRYEQYF,TGCGCCAGCAGCCCCCTGACTAGCTCAAGGTACGAGCAGTACTTC
NA,TRBV5-4,TRBJ2-4,NA,CASSLGRGALGNIQYF,TGTGCCAGCAGCTTGGGCCGGGGGGCGCTCGGAAACATTCAGTACTTC
TRBD2,TRBV2,TRBJ2-1,NA,CASSEAGTSGNYNEQFF,TGTGCCAGCAGTGAAGCGGGGACTAGCGGTAACTACAATGAGCAGTTCTTC
NA,TRBV11-2,TRBJ2-1,once,CASSLEVGDEQFF,TGTGCCAGCAGCTTAGAAGTTGGGGATGAGCAGTTCTTC
TRBD1,TRBV5-1,TRBJ2-1,NA,CASSLGQVSDEQFF,TGCGCCAGCAGCCTTGGACAGGTTTCGGATGAGCAGTTCTTC
NA,TRBV5-1,TRBJ1-3,NA,CASSPGPGSGNTIYF,TGCGCCAGCAGTCCTGGACCGGGCTCTGGAAACACCATATATTTT
NA,TRBV7-8,TRBJ2-7,few,CASSSPDSSYEQYF,TGTGCCAGCAGCTCTCCCGACAGCTCCTACGAGCAGTACTTC
NA,TRBV7-9,TRBJ2-3,NA,CASSLRGGTVYPDTQYF,TGTGCCAGCAGCTTAAGGGGAGGCACAGTATATCCAGATACGCAGTATTTT
TRBD1,TRBV30,TRBJ2-7,NA,CACTGQGGYEQYF,TGTGCCTGCACGGGACAGGGAGGCTACGAGCAGTACTTC
NA,TRBV7-9,TRBJ1-5,NA,CASSLGQGDQPQHF,TGTGCCAGCAGCTTGGGCCAGGGCGATCAGCCCCAGCATTTT
TRBD2,TRBV10-1,TRBJ2-7,NA,CASSEGGGGYEQYF,TGCGCCAGCAGTGAGGGGGGGGGAGGCTACGAGCAGTACTTC
TRBD2,TRBV19,TRBJ2-3,once,CASMGREGADTQYF,TGTGCCAGTATGGGACGGGAGGGGGCAGATACGCAGTATTTT
NA,TRBV6-5,TRBJ1-1,NA,CASTAGRAEAFF,TGTGCCAGCACTGCGGGAAGGGCTGAAGCTTTCTTT
TRBD1,TRBV7-2,TRBJ1-1,NA,CASSLGGQGYWAFF,TGTGCCAGCAGCTTAGGGGGACAGGGTTATTGGGCTTTCTTT
TRBD2,TRBV10-1,TRBJ2-7,NA,CASSDIAGAYEQYF,TGCGCCAGCAGTGATATAGCGGGAGCCTACGAGCAGTACTTC
TRBD1,TRBV27,TRBJ1-1,NA,CASSLFGTVGTEAFF,TGTGCCAGCAGTTTATTCGGGACAGTAGGCACTGAAGCTTTCTTT
NA,TRBV5-4,TRBJ2-3,NA,CASRSPGAGDTQYF,TGTGCCAGCCGCTCCCCGGGGGCGGGAGATACGCAGTATTTT
TRBD2,TRBV7-2,TRBJ2-7,NA,CASSHGTSGSDEQYF,TGTGCCAGCAGCCATGGGACTAGCGGGAGTGACGAGCAGTACTTC
NA,TRBV5-5,TRBJ2-2,once,CASSPTGRAGELFF,TGTGCCAGCAGCCCGACGGGACGCGCCGGGGAGCTGTTTTTT
TRBD2,TRBV29-1,TRBJ2-3,NA,CSVEDRGLAGLDTQYF,TGCAGCGTTGAAGATCGGGGACTAGCGGGGTTGGATACGCAGTATTTT